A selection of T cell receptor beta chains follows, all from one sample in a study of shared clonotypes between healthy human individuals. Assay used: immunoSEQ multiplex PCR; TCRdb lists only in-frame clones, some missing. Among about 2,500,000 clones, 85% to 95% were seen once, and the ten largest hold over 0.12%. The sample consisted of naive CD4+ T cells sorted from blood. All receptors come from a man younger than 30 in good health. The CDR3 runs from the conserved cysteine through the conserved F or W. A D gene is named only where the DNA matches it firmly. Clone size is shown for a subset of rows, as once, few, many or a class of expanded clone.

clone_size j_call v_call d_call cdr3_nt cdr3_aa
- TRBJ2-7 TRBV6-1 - TGTGCCAGCAATTTCGTAACCTCGTGGGAGCAGTACTTC CASNFVTSWEQYF
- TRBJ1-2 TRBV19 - TGTGCCAGTAGTCCTCCGGGACGCCGGATATATGGCTACACCTTC CASSPPGRRIYGYTF
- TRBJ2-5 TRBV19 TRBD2 TGTGCCAGTAGTATCGGGCGGGGGGATCGGGAGACCCAGTACTTC CASSIGRGDRETQYF
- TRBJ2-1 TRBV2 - TGTGCCAGCACCGGGGGCGTTAACAATGAGCAGTTCTTC CASTGGVNNEQFF
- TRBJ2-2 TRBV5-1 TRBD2 TGCGCCAGCAGCCCGTTCCCTGGACTAGCGGGAGGGCCGTGGACCGGGGAGCTGTTTTTT CASSPFPGLAGGPWTGELFF
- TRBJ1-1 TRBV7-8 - TGTGCCAGCAGCTCTAGAGATGGGGAGGCTGAAGCTTTCTTT CASSSRDGEAEAFF
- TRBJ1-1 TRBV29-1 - TGCAGCGGAAACTTAAGGACAGCACTGAACACTGAAGCTTTCTTT CSGNLRTALNTEAFF
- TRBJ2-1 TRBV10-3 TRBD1 TGTGCCATCACCGAGGGGACAGGGAGAACTGAGCAGTTCTTC CAITEGTGRTEQFF
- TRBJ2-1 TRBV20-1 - TGCAGTGCGACTGAGCAGTTCTTC CSATEQFF
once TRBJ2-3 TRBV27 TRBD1 TGTGCCAGCAGTTTCGGGCAGGGGGTCACAGATACGCAGTATTTT CASSFGQGVTDTQYF